This T cell receptor (beta chain) derives from a study of PD-1 blockade in classical Hodgkin lymphoma. About the study: Nivolumab 3 mg/kg was given intravenously every 2 weeks.

Every one of the patients relapsed after autologous stem cell transplantation (brentuximab vedotin exposure was variable). Study-wide results and caveats: Baseline TCR diversity was reportedly lower in newly diagnosed patients than in healthy donors. It was reported as lower still in relapsed/refractory patients. Diversity similar to that of newly diagnosed patients was seen at baseline in complete responders.

Germline V gene sequence: CDR1 MNHNS, CDR2 SASEGT. V shed 6 bases and J 3 bases; nucleotides not matched to a gene: 2. The CDR3 spans 13 residues. The method was immunoSEQ multiplex PCR; TCRdb's version includes in-frame clones alone and lacks a portion of them. The table has about 100,000 clones, approximately 90% seen once. About this clone: Its antigen is still unknown.

The TCR comes from a human donor with classical Hodgkin lymphoma. This chain connects TRBV6-1 to TRBJ2-7; 10 positions match TRBD1. This specimen consisted of peripheral blood mononuclear cells (PBMCs), obtained before the second cycle of nivolumab. The CDR3 is CASRWTGGYEQYF. CDR3 in DNA: TGTGCCAGCAGATGGACAGGGGGCTACGAGCAGTACTTC.